The 6 T cell receptor beta chains below all came from one sample that was sequenced in a study of T cell changes during pregnancy in multiple sclerosis. Assay used: immunoSEQ multiplex PCR; TCRdb lists only in-frame clones, some missing. The sample lists about 38,000 clones, approximately 92% occurring once. The input for sequencing was CD8+ T cells from peripheral blood mononuclear cells, taken after pregnancy. These receptors were collected from a female donor with multiple sclerosis, enrolled in a pregnancy study.

The chain uses TRBV7-9 and TRBJ2-1; TRBD1 agrees at 10 bases. J gave up 5 bases and V 2 bases, and 3 bases lay outside the gene matches. Germline V CDR1 and CDR2: SEHNR, FQNEAQ (reference sequence). This CDR3 comprises 15 residues. The CDR3 DNA is TGTGCCAGCAGCTTAAAGACAGGGGGCAACAATGAGCAGTTCTTC. Residues: CASSLKTGGNNEQFF.

The chain combines TRBV7-9 with TRBJ2-3; 7 nucleotides match TRBD1. Germline V gene sequence: CDR1 SEHNR, CDR2 FQNEAQ (reference sequence). The V gene end was trimmed by 5 bases and the J gene end by 4 bases; junction bases not matched to a gene: 9. This CDR3 has 15 residues. The CDR3 protein is CASSGKGALADTQYF. The CDR3, as DNA: TGTGCCAGCAGCGGTAAGGGGGCCCTGGCAGATACGCAGTATTTT. Variable domain in full (rest from reference TRBV7-9 and TRBJ2-3): DTGVSQNPRHKITKRGQNVTFRCDPISEHNRLYWYRQTLGQGPEFLTYFQNEAQLEKSRLLSDRFSAERPKGSFSTLEIQRTEQGDSAMYLCASSGKGALADTQYFGPGTRLTVL.

This clone has only one observation. V usage is TRBV7-6 and J usage is TRBJ2-4; D might be TRBD2 (5 bases). Germline V CDR1 and CDR2: SGHVS, FNYEAQ. The CDR3 contains 18 residues. Between the trimmed V and J ends, which lost 1 base and 0 bases, there was a span of 16 bases. CDR3 DNA: TGTGCCAGCAGCTTAGGAAGTTCGGGATTACGAGCCAAAAACATTCAGTACTTC. Protein: CASSLGSSGLRAKNIQYF.

The rearrangement links TRBV4-1 to TRBJ1-6; TRBD1 matches 7 bases. Germline V gene sequence: CDR1 MGHRA, CDR2 YSYEKL. Trimming took 1 base from V and 7 from J; bases not matched to a gene: 1. The CDR3 extends over 14 amino acids. The CDR3 loop reads CASSQVTGNSPLHF. The CDR3 DNA reads as TGCGCCAGCAGCCAAGTGACAGGGAATTCACCCCTCCACTTT.

V is TRBV29-1 and J is TRBJ1-4; D is possibly TRBD1 (5 bases). Germline V gene sequence: CDR1 SQVTM, CDR2 ANQGSEA. CDR3 length: 12 amino acids. V was pared by 7 bases and J by 5 bases, with 11 bases between. CDR3 in DNA: TGCAGCGCGGGACTGACAAATGAAAAACTGTTTTTT. It translates to CSAGLTNEKLFF.

The chain links TRBV6-1 to TRBJ1-6; D is uncertain. The CDR3 consists of 14 residues. Trimming left V 5 bases short and J 8 bases short, with 13 bases between. Germline CDR1 and CDR2: MNHNS and SASEGT. The CDR3 reads CASSRRFPDSPLHF. DNA for the CDR3: TGTGCCAGCAGTCGGAGGTTTCCCGATTCACCCCTCCACTTT.